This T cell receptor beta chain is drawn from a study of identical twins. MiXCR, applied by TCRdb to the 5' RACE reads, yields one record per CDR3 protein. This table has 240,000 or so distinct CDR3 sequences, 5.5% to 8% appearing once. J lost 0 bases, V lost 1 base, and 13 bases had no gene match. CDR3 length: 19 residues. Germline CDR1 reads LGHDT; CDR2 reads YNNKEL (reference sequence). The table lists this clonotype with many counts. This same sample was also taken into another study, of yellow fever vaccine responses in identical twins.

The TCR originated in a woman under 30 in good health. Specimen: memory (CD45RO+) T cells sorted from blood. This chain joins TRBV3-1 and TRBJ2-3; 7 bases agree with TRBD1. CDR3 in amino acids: CASSQVRSGTAFSTDTQYF. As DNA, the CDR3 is TGTGCCAGCAGCCAAGTCCGAAGTGGGACAGCGTTTAGCACAGATACGCAGTATTTT.